The 25 T cell receptor beta chains below come from one sample, sequenced in a study of early T cells in non-severe SARS-CoV-2 infection. TCRdb called the 5' RACE reads again in MiXCR, with one record for every CDR3 protein. The sample holds about 68,000 distinct CDR3 sequences, approximately 10% seen once. The sample comprised whole blood. The source is an adult who was a healthcare worker with PCR-confirmed SARS-CoV-2 infection or an uninfected control (not recorded which).

The chain carries TRBV19 and TRBJ2-3; 7 bases fit TRBD1. CDR1 is LNHDA, CDR2 SQIVND, per germline (reference sequence). The CDR3 has 15 residues. The ends lost 6 bases at V and 5 bases at J; junction bases unmatched: 11. The CDR3 here is CASRALGQERDTQYF. The CDR3 DNA is TGTGCCAGTAGGGCACTCGGACAGGAGCGAGATACGCAGTATTTT.

Only a few counts were recorded for this clonotype. Compared with germline, one end of the junction differs, possibly owing to a read error. The rearrangement uses TRBV20-1 and TRBJ2-7, with 7 nucleotides matching TRBD2. Germline CDR1 is DFQATT and CDR2 is SNEGSKA (reference sequence). CDR3 size: 12 residues. The CDR3 DNA follows: TGCAGTGCCAGGGACTACTCCCACGAGCAGTACTTC. This codes for CSARDYSHEQYF.

The CDR3 region has the DNA TGCAGCGTTGGGCCGCAGAAAGAGACCCAGTACTTC. This encodes CSVGPQKETQYF. This rearrangement joins TRBV29-1 to TRBJ2-5; D is uncertain. CDR1 and CDR2 (germline): SQVTM, ANQGSEA. Between the trimmed V and J ends, which lost 4 bases and 3 bases, there was a span of 9 bases. There are 12 residues in the CDR3.

This clonotype has more than one count but fewer than ten. V is TRBV29-1 and J is TRBJ2-3; 8 bases are a match to TRBD1. Germline V gene lookup returns CDR1 SQVTM and CDR2 ANQGSEA. Unmatched junction bases numbered 11, after V lost 2 bases and J lost 4 bases. The CDR3 consists of 16 residues. CDR3 protein: CSVEYTRGLGADTQYF. The CDR3 DNA follows: TGCAGCGTTGAATACACCAGGGGGCTCGGTGCAGATACGCAGTATTTT.

This clonotype showed up many times. J is TRBJ1-1 and V is TRBV20-1; TRBD1 matches 7 bases. The junction had 0 bases not matched to a gene; V was cut back by 1 base and J by 4 bases. Per germline, CDR1 DFQATT and CDR2 SNEGSKA (reference sequence). There are 12 residues in the CDR3. CDR3 bases: TGCAGTGCTAGAGGACAGGGCACTGAAGCTTTCTTT. Its protein product is CSARGQGTEAFF.

V is TRBV28 and J is TRBJ2-7; D possibly uses TRBD1 or TRBD2 (5 bases each). V shed 1 base and J shed 4 bases, with 20 bases lying between them. Germline V gene data show CDR1 as MDHEN and CDR2 as SYDVKM. This CDR3 has 17 residues. CDR3 region: CASSLSPLGTWRYEQYF. The CDR3 coding sequence is TGTGCCAGCAGTTTATCCCCACTGGGGACCTGGAGGTACGAGCAGTACTTC.

The genes are TRBV28 and TRBJ2-5; D perhaps matches TRBD1 (5 bases). The V gene lost 2 bases and the J gene lost 4 bases, with 17 bases spanning the gap. This CDR3 comprises 16 residues. Looked up from germline, CDR1 is MDHEN and CDR2 is SYDVKM. CDR3 nucleotides: TGTGCCAGCAGTTTAGGGGCAGGGATTTTGGGAGAGACCCAGTACTTC. It translates to CASSLGAGILGETQYF.

The table lists this clonotype with a few counts. The chain combines TRBV12-3 or TRBV12-4 with TRBJ2-2; D may be TRBD1 (5 bases). This CDR3 is 15 amino acids long. V shed 3 bases and J shed 2 bases, with 10 bases lying between them. This CDR3 is CASSLVQGNTGELFF. In nucleotides, the CDR3 is TGTGCCAGCAGTTTGGTGCAGGGAAACACCGGGGAGCTGTTTTTT.

In this sample, this clonotype turned up many times. This chain connects TRBV30 to TRBJ2-7, with D perhaps matching TRBD1 or TRBD2 (5 bases each). Trimming shortened V by 5 bases and J by 0 bases, and 14 bases separated the two germline ends. The CDR3 loop spans 14 amino acids. In germline, CDR1 is GTSNPN, CDR2 SVGIG (reference sequence). DNA of the CDR3: TGTGCCTGGGCCCGGGACCGGAACTCCTACGAGCAGTACTTC. Translating it yields CAWARDRNSYEQYF.

V is TRBV6-6 and J is TRBJ2-1, with 11 bases aligning to TRBD2. The CDR3 is 15 amino acids. Per the germline V gene, CDR1 is MNHNY and CDR2 is SVGAGI (reference sequence). Trimming took 3 bases from V and 6 from J; bases not matched to a gene: 4. The CDR3 DNA reads TGTGCCAGCAGTTATCTAGCGGGAGGATCCAATGAGCAGTTCTTC. As protein: CASSYLAGGSNEQFF.

This clonotype has a handful of counts. The chain uses TRBV20-1 and TRBJ2-3; TRBD1 might be the D (5 bases). The ends were cut back, 0 bases at V and 7 bases at J, with 17 bases in the middle. Germline V CDR1 and CDR2: DFQATT, SNEGSKA (reference sequence). The CDR3 runs to 15 residues. The CDR3 loop is CSARDGRAPANTQYF. CDR3 coding DNA: TGCAGTGCTAGAGATGGCAGGGCGCCGGCGAATACGCAGTATTTT.

This chain uses TRBV28 with TRBJ2-3; perhaps TRBD2 as D (5 bases). Germline V lookup: CDR1 MDHEN, CDR2 SYDVKM. This CDR3 contains 15 residues. V lost 1 base to trimming and J lost 3 bases, with 11 bases between them. Here the CDR3 reads CASSLSGIVTDTQYF. DNA for the CDR3: TGTGCCAGCAGTTTATCCGGGATCGTAACAGATACGCAGTATTTT.

A few counts support this clonotype. The rearrangement uses TRBV7-9 and TRBJ2-3; D unclear. This CDR3 has 12 amino acids. V dropped 3 bases and J dropped 4 bases, with 5 bases sitting between them. Per germline, CDR1 SEHNR and CDR2 FQNEAQ (reference sequence). The CDR3 is CASSFLPDTQYF. CDR3 DNA: TGTGCCAGCAGCTTCCTACCAGATACGCAGTATTTT.

This clonotype has ten or more counts. V usage is TRBV5-1 and J usage is TRBJ1-2, with TRBD1 identical over 9 bases. Germline values: CDR1 SGHRS, CDR2 YFSETQ. J lost 7 bases, V lost 0 bases, and 10 bases had no gene match. The CDR3 totals 16 residues. The CDR3 coding sequence is TGCGCCAGCAGCTTGGGGACAGGGGTTGATTGGAGTGGCTACACCTTC. Protein product: CASSLGTGVDWSGYTF.

J is TRBJ2-7 and V is TRBV28; 12 bases map to TRBD2. Germline CDR1 MDHEN, CDR2 SYDVKM. After removal of 1 base from V and 6 bases from J, the junction contained 10 bases not matched to a gene. The CDR3 spans 17 residues. The CDR3 region is CASSLLLAGGPVSEQYF. In nucleotides, the CDR3 is TGTGCCAGCAGTTTATTACTAGCGGGAGGCCCCGTCAGCGAGCAGTACTTC.

The rearrangement uses TRBV4-1 and TRBJ2-3; D gene unclear. The V gene's germline CDR1 is MGHRA and CDR2 YSYEKL. Trimming shortened V by 0 bases and J by 7 bases, and 2 bases separated the two germline ends. This CDR3 has 11 residues. This chain's CDR3 is CASSQENTQYF. The CDR3, as DNA: TGCGCCAGCAGCCAAGAGAATACGCAGTATTTT.

Ten or more counts support this clonotype. The CDR3 nucleotides read TGTGCCAGCAGGTTTGGTTCCAGGAACACTGAAGCTTTCTTT. This codes for CASRFGSRNTEAFF. The rearrangement links TRBV7-2 to TRBJ1-1; D unclear. Germline V gene data show CDR1 as SGHTA and CDR2 as FQGNSA. V lost 6 bases, J lost 1 base, and 12 bases lay in between. This CDR3 is 14 amino acids long.

A few counts support this clonotype. This chain connects TRBV7-3 to TRBJ2-1; 10 bases are shared with TRBD2. CDR1 SGHTA and CDR2 FQGTGA come from the germline V gene. Trimming removed 5 bases from V and 7 bases from J; junction bases left unmatched: 11. The CDR3 totals 16 residues. This chain's CDR3 is CASSHPRAGGPNEQFF. The CDR3 coding sequence is TGTGCCAGCAGCCATCCGAGAGCGGGAGGGCCGAATGAGCAGTTCTTC.

The chain couples TRBV20-1 to TRBJ2-7; D is ambiguous. The CDR3 length is 10 residues. With 6 bases removed from V and 4 bases from J, the gap between germline ends came to 7 bases. CDR1 is DFQATT and CDR2 is SNEGSKA in the germline V gene (reference sequence). Here the CDR3 reads CSAVDYEQYF. The CDR3 DNA sequence: TGCAGTGCCGTGGATTACGAGCAGTACTTC.

This chain joins TRBV19 and TRBJ2-7, with 8 bases that match TRBD2. Per the germline V gene, CDR1 is LNHDA and CDR2 is SQIVND (reference sequence). With 1 base clipped from V and 3 bases from J, the junction kept 5 bases outside the gene matches. The CDR3 loop spans 15 amino acids. CDR3 loop: CASSIAPGGIYEQYF. CDR3 DNA: TGTGCCAGTAGTATAGCGCCGGGAGGGATCTACGAGCAGTACTTC.

The sample holds many counts of this clonotype. The chain is built from TRBV6-2 or TRBV6-3 and TRBJ1-2, with a weak D call TRBD1 (6 bases). Germline CDR1 is MNHEY and CDR2 is SVGEGT. V was clipped by 6 bases and J by 2 bases, with 10 bases between them. The CDR3 runs to 13 residues. CDR3 residues: CASSQDRNYGYTF. The CDR3 DNA is TGTGCCAGCAGCCAAGACAGGAACTATGGCTACACCTTC.

This clonotype was counted a few times. V and J are TRBV5-6 and TRBJ2-7; weak D call: TRBD2 (6 bases). Trimming shortened V by 2 bases and J by 0 bases, and 12 bases separated the two germline ends. The CDR3 runs 15 residues. Germline CDR1 SGHDT, CDR2 YYEEEE. CDR3 nucleotide sequence: TGTGCCAGCAGCTTCGGGGGAGCCTCCTCCTACGAGCAGTACTTC. This gives the protein CASSFGGASSYEQYF.

CDR3 sequence (DNA): TGTGCCAGCAGCTTAGATCTGACCGCTCCTAGCAATCAGCCCCAGCATTTT. Amino acids: CASSLDLTAPSNQPQHF. The V and J genes are TRBV11-3 and TRBJ1-5; D remains unclear. The CDR3 totals 17 residues. Trimming cost V 0 bases and J 0 bases, with 12 bases left between them. Germline values: CDR1 SGHNT, CDR2 YENEEA.

This clonotype was counted only a few times. This rearrangement joins TRBV9 to TRBJ2-7; D remains unclear. Between the trimmed V and J ends, which lost 3 bases and 2 bases, there was a span of 12 bases. CDR3 length equals 14 residues. Germline V CDR1 and CDR2: SGDLS, YYNGEE. The CDR3 DNA is TGTGCCAGCAGCGACGGGCCGGTGCCCTACGAGCAGTACTTC. It encodes CASSDGPVPYEQYF.

A few counts support this clonotype. The chain recombines TRBV7-2 with TRBJ2-7; D is ambiguous. Looked up from germline, CDR1 is SGHTA and CDR2 is FQGNSA. Trimming left V 5 bases short and J 3 bases short, with 14 bases between. CDR3 length: 14 amino acids. CDR3 sequence (DNA): TGTGCCAGCAGCCCCTTCGCGGCGAGCTACGAGCAGTACTTC. Translation gives CASSPFAASYEQYF.